These T cell receptor beta chains were read from a single sample in a study of T cells in Graves' hyperthyroidism and ophthalmopathy. In TCRdb, the multiplex PCR reads were re-called with MiXCR into one record per CDR3 protein. The table records about 110,000 distinct CDR3 sequences, roughly 15% of them present only once. Material: blood. The source of these receptors is a woman between 45 and 60 years old with Graves' hyperthyroidism. Each CDR3 is given without its conserved first and last residue.

TRBJ1-4	TRBV15	ATSSADRGRGEKLF
TRBJ2-3	TRBV20-1	SAREEREGTDTQY
TRBJ2-1	TRBV10-3	AISEGLASSYNEQF
TRBJ2-1	TRBV27	ASSGPGTPNPHEQF
TRBJ2-1	TRBV2	AIWTSLGEQF
TRBJ2-3	TRBV19	ASRSSTDTQY
TRBJ1-1	TRBV18	ASLIGTVNTEAF
TRBJ1-5	TRBV19	ASSTGHRGNQPQH
TRBJ2-7	TRBV4-2	ASSQDLRASSYEQY
TRBJ2-2	TRBV4-1	ASSQVSNTGELF
TRBJ2-2	TRBV11-2	ASSLVLAGGTGKIGELF
TRBJ1-5	TRBV2	ASSGLGSSNQPQH
TRBJ1-6	TRBV20-1	SASRETGYSPLH
TRBJ1-2	TRBV24-1	ATTLTAKAPDYT
TRBJ2-5	TRBV2	ASSPGPDPQETQY
TRBJ1-2	TRBV24-1	ATSGSRGYT
TRBJ2-1	TRBV9	ASSVVATLKGNEQF
TRBJ2-3	TRBV5-5	ASPTGDATQY
TRBJ2-1	TRBV20-1	SASTNPGRDPGTRANEQF
TRBJ2-5	TRBV6-2/TRBV6-3	ASSFRGQETQY
TRBJ1-2	TRBV6-6	ASSYRAINYGYT
TRBJ1-1	TRBV3-1	ASSPRDNTEAF
TRBJ2-3	TRBV10-3	AISSSGSDADTQY
TRBJ1-2	TRBV7-9	ASSPPGVRFYGYT
TRBJ2-1	TRBV28	ASSLAGSSYNEQF
TRBJ1-5	TRBV28	ASVEGGLEPQH
TRBJ2-7	TRBV2	ASSAGTRNREQY
TRBJ1-3	TRBV2	ASSEAGAVYTIY
TRBJ2-5	TRBV5-1	ASSFTPGGYGETQY
TRBJ2-1	TRBV5-1	ASSSLGLAGGREEQF
TRBJ2-3	TRBV30	AWGGASDTQY
TRBJ2-3	TRBV5-1	ASSLLGLAGASTDTQY
TRBJ1-1	TRBV19	ASSMPRGTEAF
TRBJ1-2	TRBV15	ATSSLPGHYGYT
TRBJ1-1	TRBV11-3	ASSLGGAGTEAF
TRBJ2-2	TRBV4-2	ASSRYPPGVNTGELF
TRBJ1-1	TRBV20-1	SVKQGRPGASEAF
TRBJ2-6	TRBV5-1	ASSVVPGPAFSGANVLT
TRBJ2-2	TRBV7-3	ASSLRDKTNTGELF
TRBJ2-2	TRBV29-1	SVENDSRVGELF
TRBJ1-6	TRBV6-2/TRBV6-3	ASSTDGTEIIYNSPLH
TRBJ1-4	TRBV5-1	ASRASNEKLF
TRBJ1-1	TRBV29-1	SAVTQGSDTEAF
TRBJ2-3	TRBV11-3	ASSDGQGTDTQY
TRBJ2-7	TRBV4-1	ASSQEGWDGVYEQY
TRBJ2-3	TRBV18	ASSPPVGLAGTDTQY
TRBJ2-7	TRBV28	ASSKTGPYEQY
TRBJ1-5	TRBV7-8	ASSPQSLGNNQPQH
TRBJ2-5	TRBV18	VSSPTSGDQY
TRBJ2-2	TRBV7-8	ASSLWEGAGELF
TRBJ2-3	TRBV7-2	ASSHRDYTDTQY
TRBJ1-2	TRBV2	ASSEDRVGYT
TRBJ1-2	TRBV6-2/TRBV6-3	ASASPRGAGGYT
TRBJ2-3	TRBV6-1	ASTAGGGRVDTQY
TRBJ1-1	TRBV30	AWSVSTEAF
TRBJ1-4	TRBV28	ASSLRGRGRLNEKLF
TRBJ2-2	TRBV20-1	SASWAENTGELF
TRBJ2-1	TRBV6-5	ASSYSLAGRSNEQF
TRBJ2-2	TRBV3-1	ASSRDSSGIGELF